This T cell receptor beta chain was documented in a study of CD8+ T cells in alopecia areata. Study background: Treatment with tofacitinib (6 to 18 months) was followed by 6 months off drug.

Peripheral blood and lesional scalp punch biopsies were taken from alopecia areata patients. Extraction and reverse transcription of RNA yielded cDNA as the sequencing template. This table comes from immunoSEQ multiplex PCR, and its TCRdb copy is limited to in-frame clones, with some not included. The sample records 150,000 to 160,000 clones, around half being singletons. Details on this clone: Its cognate antigen is unknown.

Study-wide findings and caveats: Lesional scalp exceeded normal scalp in clonality, especially in alopecia totalis/universalis.

The source was CD8+ T cells sorted from blood, collected at week 0. The clonotype originates from a human donor with alopecia areata.

The CDR3 region is CASSLGAEDTEAFF. The CDR3 DNA follows: TGTGCCAGCAGCTTGGGGGCGGAAGACACTGAAGCTTTCTTT. The chain uses TRBV5-6 and TRBJ1-1; D gene ambiguous. V was pared by 0 bases and J by 3 bases, with 9 bases between. The CDR3 has 14 residues. Germline CDR1 reads SGHDT; CDR2 reads YYEEEE. Based on the CDR3 plus reference TRBV5-6 and TRBJ1-1, the full variable domain is DAGVTQSPTHLIKTRGQQVTLRCSPKSGHDTVSWYQQALGQGPQFIFQYYEEEERQRGNFPDRFSGHQFPNYSSELNVNALLLGDSALYLCASSLGAEDTEAFFGQGTRLTVV.